Shown below are 5 T cell receptor beta chains from a single sample sequenced in a study of blood T cell repertoires in COVID-19. Clones were sequenced by immunoSEQ multiplex PCR, and TCRdb holds only the in-frame ones, with some missing. The sample contains about 76,000 clones, approximately 81% of which appear only once. The sample comprised peripheral blood. These receptors originate from a man between 60 and 75 years old with COVID-19, enrolled during active disease.

The rearrangement joins TRBV6-5 to TRBJ1-1, with 10 nucleotides matching TRBD1. V trimming: 1 base; J trimming: 4 bases; junction bases outside the gene matches: 0. The germline gives CDR1 MNHEY, CDR2 SVGAGI. This CDR3 is built from 14 residues. This chain's CDR3 is CASSYWTGGTEAFF. The CDR3 DNA reads as TGTGCCAGCAGTTACTGGACAGGGGGCACTGAAGCTTTCTTT.

This chain links TRBV19 with TRBJ2-1; D might be TRBD2 (6 bases). V was cut by 1 base and J by 4 bases, with 17 bases left in between. From germline, CDR1 is LNHDA and CDR2 SQIVND (reference sequence). This CDR3 comprises 17 residues. The CDR3 sequence is CASSIGRTRLGYNEQFF. CDR3 sequence (DNA): TGTGCCAGTAGTATAGGCAGGACCCGACTAGGATACAATGAGCAGTTCTTC.

The chain uses TRBV5-1 and TRBJ2-2, with 10 bases lining up with TRBD2. Looked up from germline, CDR1 is SGHRS and CDR2 is YFSETQ. The CDR3 sequence is 16 residues long. With 4 bases clipped from V and 3 bases from J, the junction kept 6 bases outside the gene matches. For the CDR3, the DNA is TGCGCCAGCAGCCTTGGGACTAGCGAGTACACCGGGGAGCTGTTTTTT. Its translation is CASSLGTSEYTGELFF. The full variable domain, completed using reference TRBV5-1 and TRBJ2-2, is KAGVTQTPRYLIKTRGQQVTLSCSPISGHRSVSWYQQTPGQGLQFLFEYFSETQRNKGNFPGRFSGRQFSNSRSEMNVSTLELGDSALYLCASSLGTSEYTGELFFGEGSRLTVL.

V and J are TRBV6-5 and TRBJ1-5; tentatively, D is TRBD1 (5 bases). The germline V gene has CDR1 MNHEY and CDR2 SVGAGI. Between the trimmed V and J ends, which lost 2 bases and 5 bases, there was a span of 16 bases. The length of the CDR3 is 16 residues. The CDR3, as DNA: TGTGCCAGCAGTTACGGTCGGGGCGGGATGGATCAGCCCCAGCATTTT. Its translation is CASSYGRGGMDQPQHF.

This clone was observed a single time. The junction differs from germline at one of its ends, possibly a read error. The chain joins TRBV11-2 to TRBJ2-1; TRBD2 matches at 11 bases. The V gene's germline CDR1 is SGHAT and CDR2 FQNNGV. The CDR3 contains 14 residues. This chain's CDR3 is CASSLEGTSGEQFF. CDR3 bases: TGTGCCAGCAGTTTAGAGGGGACTAGCGGTGAGCAGTTCTTC.